The rows below give T cell receptor beta chains drawn from one sample of a study of graft-versus-host responses after intestinal transplantation. Generated by immunoSEQ multiplex PCR, the TCRdb table keeps only in-frame clones and is missing some. The table records some 66,000 clones, roughly nine tenths of them present only once. The input for sequencing was ileum tissue, taken 350 to 400 days after transplant. The source is a human patient who received an intestinal transplant, so some T cells may come from the graft donor. CDR3s include the opening cysteine and the closing phenylalanine or tryptophan. The D gene is left open where the match is weak. The size of a clone is reported for some rows only, either as once, few or many, or as a class for expanded clones.

j_call | d_call | cdr3_length | v_call | clone_size | cdr3_aa | cdr3_nt
TRBJ2-7 | TRBD2 | 15 | TRBV2 | NA | CASRLAGGSSYEQYF | TGTGCCAGCAGACTAGCGGGAGGATCCTCCTACGAGCAGTACTTC
TRBJ2-5 | NA | 13 | TRBV2 | NA | CASSVAGRETQYF | TGTGCCAGCAGTGTGGCGGGGAGGGAGACCCAGTACTTC
TRBJ2-7 | TRBD2 | 14 | TRBV7-2 | NA | CASSLWGGSYEQYF | TGTGCCAGCAGCTTATGGGGGGGATCCTACGAGCAGTACTTC
TRBJ1-3 | NA | 14 | TRBV7-2 | NA | CASSLGPSGNTIYF | TGTGCCAGCAGCTTAGGTCCCTCTGGAAACACCATATATTTT
TRBJ2-7 | TRBD1 | 17 | TRBV2 | NA | CASSEVAWDSFPYEQYF | TGTGCCAGCAGTGAAGTAGCCTGGGACAGTTTCCCATACGAGCAGTACTTC
TRBJ2-1 | TRBD2 | 15 | TRBV15 | NA | CATSRTSGSYNEQFF | TGTGCCACCAGCAGGACTAGCGGGAGCTACAATGAGCAGTTCTTC
TRBJ2-6 | TRBD1 | 15 | TRBV11-2 | few | CASTPGGSGANVLTF | TGTGCCAGCACCCCAGGGGGCTCTGGGGCCAACGTCCTGACTTTC
TRBJ2-1 | TRBD2 | 15 | TRBV5-6 | NA | CASSLFPGLAGEQFF | TGTGCCAGCAGCTTGTTCCCCGGACTAGCGGGGGAGCAGTTCTTC
TRBJ2-1 | NA | 15 | TRBV6-5 | NA | CASSYSAVSYNEQFF | TGTGCCAGCAGTTACTCGGCAGTTTCCTACAATGAGCAGTTCTTC
TRBJ1-2 | NA | 11 | TRBV29-1 | NA | CSVDSTYGYTF | TGCAGCGTTGACAGCACCTATGGCTACACCTTC
TRBJ2-3 | NA | 16 | TRBV6-6 | NA | CASKLARRAETDTQYF | TGTGCCAGCAAGCTCGCACGGAGGGCCGAAACAGATACGCAGTATTTT
TRBJ1-3 | NA | 14 | TRBV6-1 | NA | CASSVQVSGNTIYF | TGTGCCAGCAGTGTACAGGTCTCTGGAAACACCATATATTTT
TRBJ2-7 | TRBD1 | 13 | TRBV29-1 | few | CSVGRDRAYEQYF | TGCAGCGTTGGGCGGGACAGGGCCTACGAGCAGTACTTC
TRBJ2-5 | TRBD2 | 15 | TRBV6-5 | NA | CASSYQLAVKETQYF | TGTGCCAGCAGTTACCAACTAGCGGTGAAAGAGACCCAGTACTTC